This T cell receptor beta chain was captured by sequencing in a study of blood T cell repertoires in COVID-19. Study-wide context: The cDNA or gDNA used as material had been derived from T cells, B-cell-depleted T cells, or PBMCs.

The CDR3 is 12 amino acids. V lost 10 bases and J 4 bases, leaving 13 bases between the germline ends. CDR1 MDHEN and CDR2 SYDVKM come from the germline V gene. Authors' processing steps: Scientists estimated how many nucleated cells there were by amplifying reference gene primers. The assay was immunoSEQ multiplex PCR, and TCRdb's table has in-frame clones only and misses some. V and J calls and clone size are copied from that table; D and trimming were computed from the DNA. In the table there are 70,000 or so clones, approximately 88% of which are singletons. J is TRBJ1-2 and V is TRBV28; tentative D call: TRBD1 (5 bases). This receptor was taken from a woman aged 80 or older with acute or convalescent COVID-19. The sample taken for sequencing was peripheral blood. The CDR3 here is CATERGGYGYTF. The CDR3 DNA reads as TGTGCCACTGAAAGGGGTGGCTATGGCTACACCTTC.